This TCR beta chain was observed in a study of T cell responses to AZD1222 COVID-19 vaccine. General study points: Donors were chiefly white British, with a greater number of females, and clonal diversity was perhaps underestimated. Just 5 to 7 people given AZD1222 tested seropositive at baseline. When two AZD1222 doses had been given, Spike-specific TCR breadth and depth rose.

Concerning this clone: Its specificity is not known.

Trimming cost V 7 bases and J 3 bases, with 16 bases left between them. The CDR3 extends over 15 amino acids. Germline CDR1 and CDR2: SNHLY and FYNNEI. Both about-4-week and about-12-week second-dose recipients were combined. Profiling relied on immunoSEQ multiplex PCR, and the TCRdb table lists in-frame clones only, not all of them. The profile shows more than 90,000 clones, 88% of them singletons. The source of this sequence is an adult who received the AZD1222 COVID-19 vaccine. The material sequenced was peripheral blood, taken 28 days after the second AZD1222 dose. V usage is TRBV2 and J usage is TRBJ1-3, with TRBD1 as a possible D gene (5 bases). CDR3 DNA: TGTGCCAGCAATTCGAGGGGAAGGGTTGGAAACACCATATATTTT. Amino acid sequence: CASNSRGRVGNTIYF.